Listed below are T cell receptor beta chains from one sample, sequenced in a study of PD-1 blockade in classical Hodgkin lymphoma. Assay: immunoSEQ multiplex PCR; the TCRdb copy retains only in-frame clones and omits some. Here the sample spans about 32,000 clones, about 90% being singletons. The source was CD4+ T cells from blood, collected before the fourth cycle of nivolumab. All receptors derive from a human donor with classical Hodgkin lymphoma. Each CDR3 is given with its conserved first and last residue. The D gene is left open where the match is weak. Some rows have no size entry. The others give once, few or many, or a class for an expanded clone.

j_gene: TRBJ1-3
v_gene: TRBV10-2
abundance: -
d_gene: -
CDR3nt: TGCGCCAGCAGTGAGCGGGGGGCTGGAAACACCATATATTTT
CDR3aa: CASSERGAGNTIYF

j_gene: TRBJ2-7
v_gene: TRBV4-2
abundance: -
d_gene: -
CDR3nt: TGTGCCAGCAGCCAAGTCCGACAAAGGGACTCGGCCTCCTACGAGCAGTACTTC
CDR3aa: CASSQVRQRDSASYEQYF

j_gene: TRBJ2-7
v_gene: TRBV28
abundance: -
d_gene: -
CDR3nt: TGTGCCAGCAGTTTATCTCCGGACAGCAAGGAGCAGTACTTC
CDR3aa: CASSLSPDSKEQYF

j_gene: TRBJ2-2
v_gene: TRBV19
abundance: -
d_gene: TRBD2
CDR3nt: TGTGCCAGTAGTACCGGGACTAGTTGGGTCGGGGAGCTGTTTTTT
CDR3aa: CASSTGTSWVGELFF

j_gene: TRBJ1-5
v_gene: TRBV5-3
abundance: -
d_gene: -
CDR3nt: TGTGCCAGAAGCTGGACCCGGGGGCGCCTAAATCAGCCCCAGCATTTT
CDR3aa: CARSWTRGRLNQPQHF

j_gene: TRBJ2-7
v_gene: TRBV28
abundance: -
d_gene: -
CDR3nt: TGTGCCAGCAGTCCACCTCCAGCGTACGAGCAGTACTTC
CDR3aa: CASSPPPAYEQYF

j_gene: TRBJ2-1
v_gene: TRBV7-9
abundance: -
d_gene: TRBD1
CDR3nt: TGTGCCAGCAGCTCCCAGCGGGGCCGGACAGGGGGATACAATGAGCAGTTCTTC
CDR3aa: CASSSQRGRTGGYNEQFF

j_gene: TRBJ2-6
v_gene: TRBV6-6
abundance: -
d_gene: -
CDR3nt: TGTGCCAGCAGACCGGGACTCTCCTCTGGGGCCAACGTCCTGACTTTC
CDR3aa: CASRPGLSSGANVLTF

j_gene: TRBJ2-2
v_gene: TRBV18
abundance: -
d_gene: -
CDR3nt: TGTGCCAGCTCACCATCGGAGGAGCTGTTTTTT
CDR3aa: CASSPSEELFF

j_gene: TRBJ2-5
v_gene: TRBV30
abundance: -
d_gene: TRBD2
CDR3nt: TGTGCCTGGAGTGTACTAGCGGGGGCGGAGACCCAGTACTTC
CDR3aa: CAWSVLAGAETQYF

j_gene: TRBJ1-5
v_gene: TRBV28
abundance: -
d_gene: -
CDR3nt: TGTGCCAGCAGGAGGGGCAGGAGGAGGGGAAGCAATCAGCCCCAGCATTTT
CDR3aa: CASRRGRRRGSNQPQHF

j_gene: TRBJ1-2
v_gene: TRBV5-1
abundance: -
d_gene: -
CDR3nt: TGCGCCAGCAGCTTGGGAACAGTGGGAGGCTACACCTTC
CDR3aa: CASSLGTVGGYTF

j_gene: TRBJ1-1
v_gene: TRBV29-1
abundance: once
d_gene: -
CDR3nt: TGCAGCGCAGCCGACAGAGAAGCTTTCTTT
CDR3aa: CSAADREAFF

j_gene: TRBJ2-3
v_gene: TRBV4-2
abundance: -
d_gene: -
CDR3nt: TGTGCCAGCAGCCCCGCGGGGGCCTTGCCAGATACGCAGTATTTT
CDR3aa: CASSPAGALPDTQYF

j_gene: TRBJ2-1
v_gene: TRBV5-1
abundance: -
d_gene: TRBD2
CDR3nt: TGCGCCAGCAGCGCGGGCAGAGGCGGGAGCTCCTACAATGAGCAGTTCTTC
CDR3aa: CASSAGRGGSSYNEQFF

j_gene: TRBJ2-5
v_gene: TRBV7-9
abundance: once
d_gene: TRBD1
CDR3nt: TGTGCCAGCAGCTTAGATAGGGGGACAGAACAAGAGACCCAGTACTTC
CDR3aa: CASSLDRGTEQETQYF

j_gene: TRBJ2-7
v_gene: TRBV4-1
abundance: -
d_gene: TRBD2
CDR3nt: TGCGCCAGCAGCCAATTTCCGGGACTAGCGGGACCCTACGAGCAGTACTTC
CDR3aa: CASSQFPGLAGPYEQYF

j_gene: TRBJ2-1
v_gene: TRBV5-6
abundance: -
d_gene: -
CDR3nt: TGTGCCAGCAGCTTTAGCAACTACAATGAGCAGTTCTTC
CDR3aa: CASSFSNYNEQFF

j_gene: TRBJ2-7
v_gene: TRBV6-5
abundance: -
d_gene: -
CDR3nt: TGTGCCAGCAGCCCTCCTAGGGTTCCCTACGAGCAGTACTTC
CDR3aa: CASSPPRVPYEQYF

j_gene: TRBJ2-6
v_gene: TRBV10-3
abundance: -
d_gene: -
CDR3nt: TGTGCCATCAGGGACAGCTCTGGGGCCAACGTCCTGACTTTC
CDR3aa: CAIRDSSGANVLTF

j_gene: TRBJ1-4
v_gene: TRBV13
abundance: -
d_gene: TRBD1
CDR3nt: TGTGCCAGCAGCTTCCACGTCCGGACAGGCAAAAATGAAAAACTGTTTTTT
CDR3aa: CASSFHVRTGKNEKLFF

j_gene: TRBJ2-7
v_gene: TRBV27
abundance: once
d_gene: -
CDR3nt: TGTGCCAGCAGTTTCTCAGGGGCTAGACTCCTCTACGAGCAGTACTTC
CDR3aa: CASSFSGARLLYEQYF

j_gene: TRBJ1-5
v_gene: TRBV19
abundance: -
d_gene: TRBD1
CDR3nt: TGTGCCAGTAGTACCCCGGGACAGATTCAGCCCCAGCATTTT
CDR3aa: CASSTPGQIQPQHF

j_gene: TRBJ2-7
v_gene: TRBV7-3
abundance: -
d_gene: -
CDR3nt: TGTGCCAGCAGCCGATTGGGGGGCTACGAGCAGTACTTC
CDR3aa: CASSRLGGYEQYF

j_gene: TRBJ1-1
v_gene: TRBV4-1
abundance: -
d_gene: TRBD1
CDR3nt: TGCGCCAGCAGCCAAGTTGGACAGGGGTATCGGGACACTGAAGCTTTCTTT
CDR3aa: CASSQVGQGYRDTEAFF

j_gene: TRBJ1-5
v_gene: TRBV28
abundance: -
d_gene: TRBD1
CDR3nt: TGTGCCAGCGACCACCTTGCAGGGGGCTCGCGAACTTATAGCAATCAGCCCCAGCATTTT
CDR3aa: CASDHLAGGSRTYSNQPQHF

j_gene: TRBJ2-7
v_gene: TRBV19
abundance: -
d_gene: TRBD1
CDR3nt: TGTGCCAGTAGTTTCCGGACAGGAGAATCCTACGAGCAGTACTTC
CDR3aa: CASSFRTGESYEQYF

j_gene: TRBJ2-7
v_gene: TRBV9
abundance: -
d_gene: -
CDR3nt: TGTGCCAGCAGCGTAGATAGGGATTGGGCCTACGAGCAGTACTTC
CDR3aa: CASSVDRDWAYEQYF

j_gene: TRBJ1-2
v_gene: TRBV6-1
abundance: -
d_gene: -
CDR3nt: TGTGCCAGCAGTGAACTGGTGTGGATTGGGGAGGATGGCTACACCTTC
CDR3aa: CASSELVWIGEDGYTF

j_gene: TRBJ1-2
v_gene: TRBV4-1
abundance: -
d_gene: TRBD1
CDR3nt: TGCGCCAGCAGCCAAGATTCTGGGACAGTCTATGGCTACACCTTC
CDR3aa: CASSQDSGTVYGYTF

j_gene: TRBJ2-7
v_gene: TRBV27
abundance: -
d_gene: TRBD1
CDR3nt: TGTGCCAGCTGGTCCTCCGGGACAGGGACCTACGAGCAGTACTTC
CDR3aa: CASWSSGTGTYEQYF

j_gene: TRBJ1-1
v_gene: TRBV4-1
abundance: -
d_gene: -
CDR3nt: TGCGCCAGCAGTGGGCCCCTTAAAAACACTGAAGCTTTCTTT
CDR3aa: CASSGPLKNTEAFF

j_gene: TRBJ1-3
v_gene: TRBV30
abundance: -
d_gene: -
CDR3nt: TGTGCCTGGAGTTTAACAGAAAGGAGCACCATATATTTT
CDR3aa: CAWSLTERSTIYF

j_gene: TRBJ1-2
v_gene: TRBV27
abundance: few
d_gene: TRBD1
CDR3nt: TGTGCCAGCAGTTTATCGGGGACAGGGACCTATGGCTACACCTTC
CDR3aa: CASSLSGTGTYGYTF

j_gene: TRBJ2-7
v_gene: TRBV5-1
abundance: once
d_gene: TRBD1
CDR3nt: TGCGCCAGCAGCTTGGGGGAGACAGGGGACTACGAGCAGTACTTC
CDR3aa: CASSLGETGDYEQYF

j_gene: TRBJ2-1
v_gene: TRBV11-2
abundance: -
d_gene: TRBD2
CDR3nt: TGTGCCAGCAGCTTTACTAGCGGGAGTTTCGTCAATGAGCAGTTCTTC
CDR3aa: CASSFTSGSFVNEQFF

j_gene: TRBJ2-7
v_gene: TRBV7-9
abundance: -
d_gene: -
CDR3nt: TGTGCCAGCAGCTTCGACAGGTCCTCCTACGAGCAGTACTTC
CDR3aa: CASSFDRSSYEQYF

j_gene: TRBJ2-7
v_gene: TRBV27
abundance: once
d_gene: -
CDR3nt: TGTGCCAGCAGTCGTCGACAGGGAGGGAATGAGGGCTACGAGCAGTACTTC
CDR3aa: CASSRRQGGNEGYEQYF

j_gene: TRBJ2-5
v_gene: TRBV19
abundance: -
d_gene: -
CDR3nt: TGTGCCAGTAGTATAGGTCAAGAGACCCAGTACTTC
CDR3aa: CASSIGQETQYF

j_gene: TRBJ2-1
v_gene: TRBV6-5
abundance: -
d_gene: TRBD1
CDR3nt: TGTGCCAGCAGGACCGGGACAGGTATGAATGAGCAGTTCTTC
CDR3aa: CASRTGTGMNEQFF

j_gene: TRBJ1-2
v_gene: TRBV7-2
abundance: -
d_gene: -
CDR3nt: TGTGCCAGCAGCCCGGGGCCCTATGGCTACACCTTC
CDR3aa: CASSPGPYGYTF

j_gene: TRBJ1-1
v_gene: TRBV6-5
abundance: -
d_gene: TRBD1
CDR3nt: TGTGCCAGCAGTTACGGGGACAGGTGGGCTGAAGCTTTCTTT
CDR3aa: CASSYGDRWAEAFF

j_gene: TRBJ2-1
v_gene: TRBV7-2
abundance: -
d_gene: -
CDR3nt: TGTGCCAGCAGCTTCCGGGACATCTACAATGAGCAGTTCTTC
CDR3aa: CASSFRDIYNEQFF

j_gene: TRBJ2-7
v_gene: TRBV10-2
abundance: -
d_gene: TRBD2
CDR3nt: TGCGCCAGCAGGTCGACTAGCGCTAATTACCACGAGCAGTACTTC
CDR3aa: CASRSTSANYHEQYF

j_gene: TRBJ2-2
v_gene: TRBV5-1
abundance: -
d_gene: -
CDR3nt: TGCGCCAGCAGCTTGGCCGGGTCCACCGGGGAGCTGTTTTTT
CDR3aa: CASSLAGSTGELFF

j_gene: TRBJ2-4
v_gene: TRBV5-8
abundance: -
d_gene: -
CDR3nt: TGTGCCAGCAGCTTGAGCAGTGATACACCTATTCAGTACTTC
CDR3aa: CASSLSSDTPIQYF

j_gene: TRBJ1-2
v_gene: TRBV6-1
abundance: -
d_gene: -
CDR3nt: TGTGCCAGCAGTGCTTGGGGACATCAGGGCTACACCTTC
CDR3aa: CASSAWGHQGYTF

j_gene: TRBJ2-7
v_gene: TRBV6-5
abundance: -
d_gene: TRBD1
CDR3nt: TGTGCCAGCAGTTTGGTACCGGGACAGGGGGCTGGGGAGCAGTACTTC
CDR3aa: CASSLVPGQGAGEQYF